These 30 T cell receptor beta chains were all obtained from the same sample, sequenced in a study of cytomegalovirus exposure and HLA in healthy donors. The PCR contained 60 Vbeta and 13 Jbeta primers. Data came from immunoSEQ multiplex PCR; TCRdb stores just in-frame clones and leaves some out. The sample has roughly 120,000 clones; around four fifths are singletons. The material sequenced was PBMCs. Receptors originate from a woman in her forties in good health and CMV-seronegative.

This clone was seen more than once but under ten times. The rearrangement links TRBV6-1 to TRBJ2-3; possible D gene TRBD1, 5 bases. V was clipped by 7 bases and J by 1 base, with 9 bases between them. The germline CDR1 and CDR2 sequences are MNHNS and SASEGT. The CDR3 runs to 13 residues. CDR3 sequence (DNA): TGTGCCAGCACCCAGACAGGCACAGATACGCAGTATTTT. Its protein product is CASTQTGTDTQYF.

The chain is built from TRBV9 and TRBJ2-1; 9 nucleotides align to TRBD2. Germline trimming cut 2 bases from V and 9 bases from J; bases unmatched to any gene: 6. The CDR3 totals 14 residues. Germline CDR1 and CDR2: SGDLS and YYNGEE. The CDR3 DNA reads TGTGCCAGCAGCGTGAGCCTAGCGGGGAGTGAGCAGTTCTTC. As protein: CASSVSLAGSEQFF.

The rearrangement joins TRBV28 to TRBJ2-1; 8 bases match TRBD2. Germline lookup yields CDR1 MDHEN and CDR2 SYDVKM. The CDR3 totals 16 residues. V was pared by 1 base and J by 0 bases, with 2 bases of the junction left unmatched. The CDR3 spells CASSLLSGSSYNEQFF. Here the CDR3 DNA reads TGTGCCAGCAGTTTATTGAGCGGGAGCTCCTACAATGAGCAGTTCTTC.

This clone has a handful of counts. The chain links TRBV6-5 to TRBJ2-2; D is perhaps TRBD1 (5 bases). V was shortened by 4 bases and J by 4 bases, with 10 bases between the two germline ends. Germline V gene sequence: CDR1 MNHEY, CDR2 SVGAGI. The CDR3 spans 14 residues. CDR3 region: CASSWQGGTGELFF. The CDR3 DNA reads TGTGCCAGCAGTTGGCAGGGTGGCACCGGGGAGCTGTTTTTT.

This clone was observed a few times. J is TRBJ1-3 and V is TRBV4-1; a possible D gene is TRBD1 (6 bases). The CDR3 has 19 amino acids. In germline, CDR1 is MGHRA, CDR2 YSYEKL. The V end was cut by 0 bases, the J end by 0 bases, with 18 bases between. DNA of the CDR3: TGCGCCAGCAGCCAAGACGGGCGTGCGGGGGGCAACTCTGGAAACACCATATATTTT. This translates into CASSQDGRAGGNSGNTIYF.

The chain employs TRBV15 and TRBJ2-7; weak D call: TRBD2 (6 bases). V was clipped by 5 bases and J by 6 bases, with 8 bases between them. This CDR3 is built from 11 residues. Germline V gives CDR1 LNHNV, CDR2 YYDKDF (reference sequence). CDR3 protein: CATSSGGEQYF. The CDR3 bases are TGTGCCACCAGCTCCGGGGGCGAGCAGTACTTC.

The chain is built from TRBV4-3 and TRBJ2-5, with D unresolved. Germline V gene data show CDR1 as LGHNA and CDR2 as YSLEER. Trimming took 1 base from V and 3 from J, leaving 6 bases between them. The CDR3 is made up of 13 amino acids. The CDR3 here is CASSQGVEETQYF. Written as DNA, the CDR3 is TGCGCCAGCAGCCAAGGAGTGGAAGAGACCCAGTACTTC.

This chain uses TRBV6-4 with TRBJ2-7; TRBD2 matches at 12 bases. Trimming cost V 6 bases and J 6 bases; bases outside gene matches: 6. Germline V CDR1 and CDR2: MRHNA, SNTAGT. The length of the CDR3 is 14 residues. The chain's CDR3 is CASSPSGGAGEQYF. CDR3 bases: TGTGCCAGCAGCCCTAGCGGGGGGGCTGGCGAGCAGTACTTC.

The rearrangement joins TRBV2 to TRBJ2-2; 7 nucleotides match TRBD2. With V trimmed by 2 bases and J by 4 bases, 7 bases remained unmatched. CDR1 SNHLY and CDR2 FYNNEI come from the germline V gene. The CDR3 consists of 16 residues. CDR3 protein: CASSEIAGVFTGELFF. In DNA form, the CDR3 reads TGTGCCAGCAGTGAAATTGCGGGGGTCTTCACCGGGGAGCTGTTTTTT.

The rearrangement joins TRBV19 to TRBJ1-2; a possible D gene is TRBD1 (5 bases). Germline V gives CDR1 LNHDA, CDR2 SQIVND (reference sequence). Trimming cost V 1 base and J 2 bases, with 8 bases left between them. The CDR3 has 14 amino acids. CDR3 protein: CASSIGPGNYGYTF. The CDR3 DNA reads as TGTGCCAGTAGTATAGGTCCAGGGAACTATGGCTACACCTTC. Combining the CDR3 with reference TRBV19 and TRBJ1-2 gives the whole variable domain DGGITQSPKYLFRKEGQNVTLSCEQNLNHDAMYWYRQDPGQGLRLIYYSQIVNDFQKGDIAEGYSVSREKKESFPLTVTSAQKNPTAFYLCASSIGPGNYGYTFGSGTRLTVV.

The V and J genes are TRBV19 and TRBJ2-3, with D perhaps matching TRBD1 (6 bases). V lost 11 bases to trimming and J lost 4 bases, with 22 bases between them. Germline V gene sequence: CDR1 LNHDA, CDR2 SQIVND (reference sequence). The CDR3 contains 15 residues. This CDR3 reads CAGIKQGSPPDTQYF. The CDR3 DNA sequence: TGTGCCGGAATAAAACAGGGCTCTCCGCCAGATACGCAGTATTTT.

V usage is TRBV9 and J usage is TRBJ1-2, with D possibly matching TRBD1 (5 bases). The CDR3 has 15 residues. The V gene's germline CDR1 is SGDLS and CDR2 YYNGEE. Trimming removed 0 bases from V and 1 base from J, with 10 bases in between. The CDR3 spells CASSVEAGGNYGYTF. The CDR3 DNA is TGTGCCAGCAGCGTAGAAGCGGGGGGTAACTATGGCTACACCTTC.

This sequence joins TRBV6-5 and TRBJ1-2, with D possibly matching TRBD1 (5 bases). The V gene's germline CDR1 is MNHEY and CDR2 SVGAGI. The CDR3 extends over 14 amino acids. V was trimmed by 5 bases and J by 1 base, leaving 11 bases between them. CDR3: CASSVEQVNYGYTF. CDR3 nucleotide sequence: TGTGCCAGCAGTGTAGAACAGGTTAACTATGGCTACACCTTC.

This sequence joins TRBV9 and TRBJ1-6, with 8 bases aligning to TRBD1. The CDR3 extends over 16 amino acids. The J segment lost 7 bases and the V segment lost 3 bases, leaving 9 bases of the junction unmatched. CDR1 and CDR2 (germline): SGDLS, YYNGEE. The CDR3 loop is CASSAQGAANNSPLHF. DNA of the CDR3: TGTGCCAGCAGCGCCCAGGGGGCCGCCAACAATTCACCCCTCCACTTT.

The table lists this clone with a few counts. V usage is TRBV11-2 and J usage is TRBJ2-5; TRBD2 aligns across 10 bases. The CDR3 totals 14 residues. Germline-derived CDR1 and CDR2 are SGHAT and FQNNGV. V lost 1 base to trimming and J lost 4 bases; unmatched junction nucleotides: 0. CDR3 region: CASSLGTSGETQYF. DNA of the CDR3: TGTGCCAGCAGCTTAGGGACTAGCGGAGAGACCCAGTACTTC.

The gene calls are TRBV5-1 and TRBJ1-5, with a tentative D call TRBD1 (5 bases). Trimming took off 0 bases at V and 6 bases at J, with 7 bases between the two ends. This CDR3 has 13 amino acids. Germline CDR1 and CDR2: SGHRS and YFSETQ. The CDR3 bases are TGCGCCAGCAGCTTGGAAGGGGCTCAGCCCCAGCATTTT. Its protein product is CASSLEGAQPQHF.

The chain carries TRBV7-2 and TRBJ2-5; D is unclear. Germline V CDR1 and CDR2: SGHTA, FQGNSA. The CDR3 is 13 residues long. Trimming took off 3 bases at V and 2 bases at J, with 7 bases between the two ends. The CDR3 region is CASSLGAQETQYF. Here the CDR3 DNA reads TGTGCCAGCAGCTTGGGCGCTCAAGAGACCCAGTACTTC.

The V and J genes are TRBV7-9 and TRBJ2-3; TRBD2 matches at 7 bases. CDR1 is SEHNR and CDR2 is FQNEAQ in the germline V gene (reference sequence). This CDR3 is 15 amino acids long. V shed 2 bases, J shed 2 bases, and the junction held 4 bases outside the gene matches. The DNA for the CDR3 is TGTGCCAGCAGCTTACTAGCGGCCTTCACAGATACGCAGTATTTT. Translating it yields CASSLLAAFTDTQYF.

The genes are TRBV6-4 and TRBJ2-6; 7 bases align to TRBD2. Trimming took 4 bases from V and 12 from J; bases not matched to a gene: 6. This CDR3 contains 13 residues. The germline V gene has CDR1 MRHNA and CDR2 SNTAGT. The CDR3 here is CASSAGERGVLTF. The DNA for the CDR3 is TGTGCCAGCAGTGCGGGCGAGCGGGGCGTCCTGACTTTC.

The chain has TRBV5-6 and TRBJ1-1; tentatively, D is TRBD1 (6 bases). V was clipped by 3 bases and J by 3 bases, with 12 bases between them. The length of the CDR3 is 14 residues. Germline CDR1 SGHDT, CDR2 YYEEEE. The CDR3 here is CASSSLRQDTEAFF. In DNA form, the CDR3 reads TGTGCCAGCAGCTCATTGCGACAGGACACTGAAGCTTTCTTT.

V usage is TRBV2 and J usage is TRBJ1-1; 7 bases fit TRBD1. Per germline, CDR1 SNHLY and CDR2 FYNNEI. This CDR3 region has 12 residues. The trim removed 2 bases at V and 6 bases at J, leaving 0 bases unmatched. CDR3 bases: TGTGCCAGCAGTGAACAGGGGGCTGAAGCTTTCTTT. It encodes CASSEQGAEAFF. The full variable domain, with the rest looked up from reference TRBV2 and TRBJ1-1, is EPEVTQTPSHQVTQMGQEVILRCVPISNHLYFYWYRQILGQKVEFLVSFYNNEISEKSEIFDDQFSVERPDGSNFTLKIRSTKLEDSAMYFCASSEQGAEAFFGQGTRLTVV.

The rearrangement uses TRBV2 and TRBJ1-5, with D uncertain. The CDR3 spans 13 residues. Germline V gene lookup returns CDR1 SNHLY and CDR2 FYNNEI. Trimming took 6 bases from V and 4 from J, leaving 10 bases between them. The CDR3 reads CASRIRGNQPQHF. In DNA form, the CDR3 reads TGTGCCAGCAGGATTAGAGGGAATCAGCCCCAGCATTTT.

V and J are TRBV7-9 and TRBJ1-6; possible D gene TRBD1, 6 bases. The germline V and J ends were trimmed by 2 bases and 9 bases, with 14 bases remaining between them. Germline V CDR1 and CDR2: SEHNR, FQNEAQ (reference sequence). CDR3 length equals 15 residues. This CDR3 reads CASSLIQGTSSPLHF. The CDR3 DNA sequence: TGTGCCAGCAGCTTAATCCAGGGGACGAGTTCACCCCTCCACTTT.

The V gene is TRBV19, the J gene TRBJ1-1; D is possibly TRBD1 (6 bases). Between the trimmed V and J ends, which lost 6 bases and 3 bases, there was a span of 8 bases. The germline V gene has CDR1 LNHDA and CDR2 SQIVND (reference sequence). There are 12 residues in the CDR3. Here the CDR3 DNA reads TGTGCCAGTAGAGAGGGGGACACTGAAGCTTTCTTT. Translating it yields CASREGDTEAFF.

The rearrangement joins TRBV18 to TRBJ2-5, with a possible D match to TRBD2 (5 bases). The CDR3 covers 12 residues. Trimming shortened V by 6 bases and J by 2 bases, and 7 bases separated the two germline ends. Germline V lookup: CDR1 KGHSH, CDR2 LQKENI. DNA for the CDR3: TGTGCCAGCTCTCCGGGGCAAGAGACCCAGTACTTC. Residues: CASSPGQETQYF.

This clone was counted a single time. The rearrangement links TRBV5-6 to TRBJ2-1; D remains ambiguous. Deletions cut 6 bases from V and 2 bases from J, with 12 bases between. CDR3 size: 14 residues. Germline assignment: CDR1 SGHDT and CDR2 YYEEEE. The CDR3 coding sequence is TGTGCCAGCACCTTCATTGGGCCCTACAATGAGCAGTTCTTC. Residues: CASTFIGPYNEQFF.

In the case of this clone: Distinct nucleotide sequences in the sample also encode this CDR3. The V call is TRBV9, the J call TRBJ2-2; weak D call: TRBD2 (6 bases). Germline lookup yields CDR1 SGDLS and CDR2 YYNGEE. V shed 0 bases and J shed 4 bases, with 10 bases lying between them. This CDR3 has 15 amino acids. DNA for the CDR3: TGTGCCAGCAGCGTAGGTGGGGGAGGCACCGGGGAGCTGTTTTTT. It yields the protein CASSVGGGGTGELFF.

The chain recombines TRBV5-1 with TRBJ2-5; 7 bases match TRBD1. CDR3 size: 15 residues. Germline V gives CDR1 SGHRS, CDR2 YFSETQ. With 2 bases clipped from V and 4 bases from J, the junction kept 8 bases outside the gene matches. Here the CDR3 reads CASSLQGRATETQYF. CDR3 nucleotides: TGCGCCAGCAGCTTACAGGGGAGAGCGACAGAGACCCAGTACTTC. Full variable domain (outside the CDR3, taken from reference TRBV5-1 and TRBJ2-5): KAGVTQTPRYLIKTRGQQVTLSCSPISGHRSVSWYQQTPGQGLQFLFEYFSETQRNKGNFPGRFSGRQFSNSRSEMNVSTLELGDSALYLCASSLQGRATETQYFGPGTRLLVL.

The chain links TRBV14 to TRBJ1-1; D is perhaps TRBD1 (6 bases). CDR1 is SGHDN, CDR2 FVKESK, per germline. This CDR3 is built from 14 residues. V was trimmed by 5 bases and J by 4 bases, leaving 14 bases between them. The CDR3 reads CASSAARGRTEAFF. The CDR3 bases are TGTGCCAGCAGCGCAGCCAGGGGACGCACTGAAGCTTTCTTT.

The V gene is TRBV15, the J gene TRBJ2-1; 12 nucleotides line up with TRBD1. V lost 1 base, J lost 3 bases, and 7 bases stayed unmatched. The germline gives CDR1 LNHNV, CDR2 YYDKDF (reference sequence). CDR3 length equals 18 residues. The CDR3 sequence is CATSRAGQGANLYNEQFF. CDR3 DNA: TGTGCCACCAGCAGAGCGGGACAGGGGGCGAACCTCTACAATGAGCAGTTCTTC.